These 29 T cell receptor beta chains were sequenced from one sample in a study of blood T cell repertoires in COVID-19. Clones were read by immunoSEQ multiplex PCR, and TCRdb kept only the in-frame ones, dropping some. This table has 200,000 to 250,000 clones, about 90% appearing once. Input material: PBMCs or T cells enriched from blood (not recorded which). Source of these receptors: a woman aged 18-35 years who had recovered from COVID-19.

The J gene is TRBJ1-4, the V gene TRBV15, with 10 bases identical to TRBD1. Trimming removed 6 bases from V and 8 bases from J; junction bases left unmatched: 3. Germline V lookup: CDR1 LNHNV, CDR2 YYDKDF (reference sequence). There are 13 residues in the CDR3. Here the CDR3 DNA reads TGTGCCACCAGGAGGGGACAGGGGGAAAAACTGTTTTTT. Its protein product is CATRRGQGEKLFF.

The CDR3, as DNA: TGTGCCAGCAGCGATTCGACAGCTAACTATGGCTACACCTTC. Translating gives CASSDSTANYGYTF. The chain carries TRBV9 and TRBJ1-2, with D perhaps matching TRBD1 (5 bases). This CDR3 spans 14 amino acids. V was clipped by 3 bases and J by 0 bases, with 9 bases between them. Germline V gives CDR1 SGDLS, CDR2 YYNGEE.

This chain uses TRBV9 with TRBJ1-2; D is unresolved. Germline loops: CDR1 SGDLS, CDR2 YYNGEE. The CDR3 is 12 amino acids. With 7 bases removed from V and 1 base from J, the gap between germline ends came to 8 bases. The CDR3 DNA is TGTGCCAGCGGCTCGGGTAACTATGGCTACACCTTC. This sequence encodes CASGSGNYGYTF.

The rearrangement joins TRBV12-3 or TRBV12-4 to TRBJ2-1, with a tentative D call TRBD1 (6 bases). The CDR3 loop spans 13 amino acids. The V gene lost 5 bases and the J gene lost 10 bases, with 15 bases spanning the gap. The CDR3 is CASSPTGIGEQFF. In DNA, the CDR3 is TGTGCCAGCAGTCCTACAGGGATAGGAGAGCAGTTCTTC.

This chain uses TRBV1 with TRBJ1-5; TRBD1 is the table's D call and was not checked against the DNA. TRBV1 corresponds to a pseudogene. The CDR3 spans 15 residues. The CDR3 here is CTSSRQFPFNQPQHF. The CDR3 DNA is TGCACCAGCAGCCGACAGTTTCCCTTCAATCAGCCCCAGCATTTT.

The V and J genes are TRBV18 and TRBJ2-3, with TRBD2 identical over 14 bases. Trimming at V came to 3 bases and at J to 0 bases, leaving 5 bases not matched to a gene. CDR1 is KGHSH, CDR2 LQKENI, per germline. The CDR3 is made up of 18 amino acids. The CDR3 region is CASSPGLAGVASTDTQYF. In DNA form, the CDR3 reads TGTGCCAGCTCACCGGGACTAGCGGGGGTAGCTAGCACAGATACGCAGTATTTT.

The rearrangement joins TRBV9 to TRBJ2-6; D gene ambiguous. The CDR3 runs 13 residues. Germline CDR1 and CDR2: SGDLS and YYNGEE. V lost 5 bases, J lost 2 bases, and 5 bases lay in between. The CDR3 region is CASRATGANVLTF. The CDR3 DNA follows: TGTGCCAGCAGAGCGACTGGGGCCAACGTCCTGACTTTC. Complete variable domain (other parts from reference TRBV9 and TRBJ2-6): DSGVTQTPKHLITATGQRVTLRCSPRSGDLSVYWYQQSLDQGLQFLIQYYNGEERAKGNILERFSAQQFPDLHSELNLSSLELGDSALYFCASRATGANVLTFGAGSRLTVL.

The chain couples TRBV5-5 to TRBJ1-6, with TRBD1 matching over 8 bases. CDR1 SGHKS and CDR2 YYEKEE come from the germline V gene (reference sequence). Trimming took 6 bases from V and 4 from J; bases not matched to a gene: 9. This CDR3 spans 16 amino acids. The CDR3 spells CASTPGTGVYNSPLHF. Here the CDR3 DNA reads TGTGCCAGCACCCCCGGGACAGGAGTATATAATTCACCCCTCCACTTT.

The chain joins TRBV5-4 to TRBJ2-7; D is uncertain. CDR3 size: 14 residues. Per the germline V gene, CDR1 is SGHNT and CDR2 is YYREEE (reference sequence). V shed 0 bases and J shed 7 bases, with 14 bases lying between them. CDR3 DNA: TGTGCCAGCAGCTTGGTGGGCAGGCAGAGTGAGCAGTACTTC. As protein: CASSLVGRQSEQYF.

The CDR3 bases are TGTGCCAGCAGTTACATTGGGAGGGGAGACACTGAAGCTTTCTTT. Its translation: CASSYIGRGDTEAFF. The V gene is TRBV6-5, the J gene TRBJ1-1, with D possibly matching TRBD1 (5 bases). The CDR3 loop spans 15 amino acids. The V gene's germline CDR1 is MNHEY and CDR2 SVGAGI. V was pared by 2 bases and J by 3 bases, with 13 bases between.

V gene TRBV6-5 combines with J gene TRBJ1-1; 7 nucleotides agree with TRBD1. The junction had 13 bases not matched to a gene; V was cut back by 2 bases and J by 10 bases. The CDR3 consists of 15 residues. From germline, CDR1 is MNHEY and CDR2 SVGAGI. This CDR3 reads CASSYGRQGVRGAFF. The CDR3 DNA sequence: TGTGCCAGCAGTTACGGTAGGCAGGGGGTGAGAGGAGCTTTCTTT.

The rearrangement uses TRBV28 and TRBJ1-1; D is unclear. The germline V gene encodes CDR1 MDHEN and CDR2 SYDVKM. This CDR3 has 16 amino acids. Trimming pared 6 bases from V and 1 base from J, leaving 18 bases between. The chain's CDR3 is CASRTSGGRGNTEAFF. The CDR3 bases are TGTGCCAGCAGAACTTCCGGAGGGCGCGGGAACACTGAAGCTTTCTTT.

This chain uses TRBV5-1 with TRBJ2-1; 10 positions match TRBD2. The CDR3 runs 15 residues. The germline CDR1 and CDR2 sequences are SGHRS and YFSETQ. Trimming cost V 6 bases and J 5 bases; bases outside gene matches: 8. The CDR3 here is CASTINGLADNEQFF. The CDR3 DNA sequence: TGCGCCAGCACCATCAATGGACTAGCGGACAATGAGCAGTTCTTC.

The chain uses TRBV19 and TRBJ1-5; D may be TRBD1 (5 bases). Deletions cut 5 bases from V and 4 bases from J, with 15 bases between. CDR1 is LNHDA, CDR2 SQIVND, per germline (reference sequence). This CDR3 is built from 15 residues. In nucleotides, the CDR3 is TGTGCCAGTAGTTGGGGGGTACAGAGAAATCAGCCCCAGCATTTT. The encoded protein is CASSWGVQRNQPQHF.

The chain combines TRBV27 with TRBJ2-6; TRBD2 matches at 7 bases. The germline CDR1 and CDR2 sequences are MNHEY and SMNVEV (reference sequence). V shed 2 bases and J 5 bases; nucleotides not matched to a gene: 9. The CDR3 runs 17 residues. In DNA form, the CDR3 reads TGTGCCAGCAGTTTAGTCCGGGAGGCCTCGCGGGCCAACGTCCTGACTTTC. Translation: CASSLVREASRANVLTF.

J is TRBJ2-7 and V is TRBV19; 7 bases map to TRBD1. V was clipped by 3 bases and J by 2 bases; unmatched bases: 13. The CDR3 has 17 residues. Germline V CDR1 and CDR2: LNHDA, SQIVND (reference sequence). CDR3 loop: CASSIRDSPLHTYEQYF. CDR3 in DNA: TGTGCCAGTAGTATTCGGGACAGCCCCTTACACACCTACGAGCAGTACTTC.

J is TRBJ1-1 and V is TRBV7-9; perhaps TRBD1 as D (6 bases). Trimming pared 5 bases from V and 4 bases from J, leaving 11 bases between. This CDR3 comprises 13 residues. Germline V CDR1 and CDR2: SEHNR, FQNEAQ (reference sequence). CDR3 in amino acids: CASSEQGTTEAFF. CDR3 nucleotides: TGTGCCAGCAGCGAACAGGGAACCACTGAAGCTTTCTTT.

This chain joins TRBV5-1 and TRBJ1-2; 9 bases are shared with TRBD1. CDR3 length: 17 residues. Germline CDR1 reads SGHRS; CDR2 reads YFSETQ. The junction had 9 bases not matched to a gene; V was cut back by 1 base and J by 2 bases. CDR3 protein: CASSLSGYRGLNYGYTF. The DNA for the CDR3 is TGCGCCAGCAGCTTGTCGGGTTACAGGGGGCTGAACTATGGCTACACCTTC.

V gene TRBV27 combines with J gene TRBJ2-1, with D perhaps matching TRBD2 (6 bases). The CDR3 totals 15 residues. Trimming pared 7 bases from V and 5 bases from J, leaving 18 bases between. Germline V gives CDR1 MNHEY, CDR2 SMNVEV (reference sequence). CDR3 amino acids: CASNRWVSGNNEQFF. CDR3 bases: TGTGCCAGCAATAGGTGGGTTAGCGGCAACAATGAGCAGTTCTTC.

This rearrangement joins TRBV19 to TRBJ1-4; 7 bases match TRBD1. There are 15 residues in the CDR3. J lost 6 bases, V lost 7 bases, and 11 bases had no gene match. Per germline, CDR1 LNHDA and CDR2 SQIVND (reference sequence). In DNA, the CDR3 is TGTGCCAGTAAGACCACCCCAGGGACAGATGAAAAACTGTTTTTT. Amino acid sequence: CASKTTPGTDEKLFF. Variable domain in full (rest from reference TRBV19 and TRBJ1-4): DGGITQSPKYLFRKEGQNVTLSCEQNLNHDAMYWYRQDPGQGLRLIYYSQIVNDFQKGDIAEGYSVSREKKESFPLTVTSAQKNPTAFYLCASKTTPGTDEKLFFGSGTQLSVL.

This sequence joins TRBV5-1 and TRBJ2-3; 14 positions agree with TRBD2. V lost 7 bases and J lost 1; bases outside the gene matches: 5. The germline gives CDR1 SGHRS, CDR2 YFSETQ. The CDR3 extends over 16 amino acids. The DNA for the CDR3 is TGCGCCAGCTCGACTAGCGGGGGGGCCGGCACAGATACGCAGTATTTT. It codes for CASSTSGGAGTDTQYF.

The chain employs TRBV7-9 and TRBJ1-2; no reliable D call. The CDR3 loop spans 13 amino acids. CDR1 and CDR2 (germline): SEHNR, FQNEAQ (reference sequence). Trimming stripped 1 base from V and 8 bases from J, with 11 bases between. Written as DNA, the CDR3 is TGTGCCAGCAGCTTAGGGATGGCGGGGGGCTACACCTTC. Residues: CASSLGMAGGYTF.

This clone has more than one count but fewer than ten. The CDR3, as DNA: TGTGCCAGCAGCCCCGGAGACAGGGTACAGCCCCAGCATTTT. Protein sequence: CASSPGDRVQPQHF. V and J are TRBV9 and TRBJ1-5; 7 bases agree with TRBD1. Germline values: CDR1 SGDLS, CDR2 YYNGEE. The CDR3 is 14 amino acids. Germline trimming cut 4 bases from V and 7 bases from J; bases unmatched to any gene: 8.

The count of this clone is one. V usage is TRBV19 and J usage is TRBJ2-1, with TRBD2 as a possible D gene (6 bases). The CDR3 sequence is 11 residues long. Germline CDR1 and CDR2: LNHDA and SQIVND (reference sequence). V lost 7 bases, J lost 13 bases, and 14 bases lay in between. This CDR3 is CASIFSGFQFF. In nucleotides, the CDR3 is TGTGCCAGTATCTTTAGCGGATTCCAGTTCTTC.

The rearrangement joins TRBV7-3 to TRBJ2-1, with TRBD2 as a possible D gene (5 bases). Germline CDR1 SGHTA, CDR2 FQGTGA. Trimming removed 2 bases at V and 9 bases at J, with 11 bases between. This CDR3 spans 13 amino acids. The CDR3 DNA reads TGTGCCAGCAGCTTATTTCAGAGGGTTGAGCAGTTCTTC. Amino acid sequence: CASSLFQRVEQFF.

This chain uses TRBV19 with TRBJ1-2; perhaps TRBD1 as D (6 bases). The CDR3 loop spans 16 amino acids. CDR1 is LNHDA, CDR2 SQIVND, per germline (reference sequence). Deletions cut 3 bases from V and 4 bases from J, with 18 bases between. CDR3 coding DNA: TGTGCCAGTAGTATCCCTTCCGATACAGGGTTCTATGGCTACACCTTC. Its protein is CASSIPSDTGFYGYTF. Combining the CDR3 with reference TRBV19 and TRBJ1-2 gives the whole variable domain DGGITQSPKYLFRKEGQNVTLSCEQNLNHDAMYWYRQDPGQGLRLIYYSQIVNDFQKGDIAEGYSVSREKKESFPLTVTSAQKNPTAFYLCASSIPSDTGFYGYTFGSGTRLTVV.

The chain recombines TRBV18 with TRBJ2-1; possible D gene TRBD2, 5 bases. Deletions cut 3 bases from V and 10 bases from J, with 10 bases between. The CDR3 loop spans 12 amino acids. Per the germline V gene, CDR1 is KGHSH and CDR2 is LQKENI. In DNA, the CDR3 is TGTGCCAGCTCACCTTTCCGGGGAGAGCAGTTCTTC. As protein: CASSPFRGEQFF. Drawing the rest from reference TRBV18 and TRBJ2-1, the complete variable domain is NAGVMQNPRHLVRRRGQEARLRCSPMKGHSHVYWYRQLPEEGLKFMVYLQKENIIDESGMPKERFSAEFPKEGPSILRIQQVVRGDSAAYFCASSPFRGEQFFGPGTRLTVL.

This rearrangement joins TRBV10-3 to TRBJ2-2; 7 bases align to TRBD1. Germline CDR1 is ENHRY and CDR2 is SYGVKD. V was clipped by 3 bases and J by 3 bases; unmatched bases: 1. This CDR3 is 14 amino acids long. CDR3 residues: CAISDGTDTGELFF. The CDR3 DNA reads as TGTGCCATCAGTGACGGGACAGACACCGGGGAGCTGTTTTTT.

J is TRBJ1-2 and V is TRBV18; perhaps TRBD1 as D (5 bases). Germline CDR1 is KGHSH and CDR2 is LQKENI. CDR3 length equals 15 residues. Trimming removed 2 bases from V and 8 bases from J, with 18 bases in between. CDR3 loop: CASSPALRDYRGYTF. In DNA, the CDR3 is TGTGCCAGCTCACCAGCCCTCCGGGACTACCGAGGCTACACCTTC.